This TCR beta chain was identified in a study of PD-1 blockade in classical Hodgkin lymphoma. Study findings and constraints: Nivolumab starters within 1 year of ASCT were excluded. It was among complete responders that baseline diversity resembled that of newly diagnosed patients.

Germline assignment: CDR1 SNHLY and CDR2 FYNNEI. V was trimmed by 6 bases and J by 1 base, leaving 12 bases between them. This CDR3 is 14 amino acids long. Time point of the sample: cycle 4 day 1 (C4D1), after around six weeks of nivolumab. Every one of the patients relapsed after autologous stem cell transplantation (brentuximab vedotin exposure was variable). As for this clone: Its specificity is unknown.

Assay: immunoSEQ multiplex PCR; the TCRdb copy retains only in-frame clones and omits some. The data hold around 4,600 clones, with 67% observed a single time. The chain couples TRBV2 to TRBJ1-1, with D possibly TRBD1 on 5 matching bases. This sequence was found in a human donor with classical Hodgkin lymphoma. Sequencing used peripheral blood mononuclear cells (PBMCs), obtained before the fourth cycle of nivolumab. The CDR3 region is CASRLTDSNTEAFF. The CDR3 nucleotides read TGTGCCAGCAGACTGACAGATTCGAACACTGAAGCTTTCTTT.